Listed below are T cell receptor beta chains from one sample, sequenced in a study of cytomegalovirus exposure and HLA in healthy donors. Sequencing used immunoSEQ multiplex PCR; TCRdb keeps in-frame clones, though not all of them. Of roughly 130,000 clones listed, about four fifths were seen once; the top ten hold around 11%. What was sequenced was PBMCs. Receptors were obtained from a male donor in good health and CMV-seropositive. The CDR3 runs from the conserved cysteine through the conserved F or W. Fields, in order: clone size, D gene, J gene, V gene, CDR3 protein, CDR3 DNA. D genes are given only for firm matches. Clone size appears in some rows only: once, few, many, or a class for an expanded clone.

clone_size: -; d_call: -; j_call: TRBJ2-6; v_call: TRBV7-9; cdr3_aa: CASSLARSGANVLTF; cdr3_nt: TGTGCCAGCAGCTTAGCCCGTTCTGGGGCCAACGTCCTGACTTTC
clone_size: few; d_call: TRBD2; j_call: TRBJ2-3; v_call: TRBV12-5; cdr3_aa: CASGLTGLAGADTQYF; cdr3_nt: TGTGCTAGTGGTCTAACGGGACTAGCGGGAGCAGATACGCAGTATTTT
clone_size: -; d_call: -; j_call: TRBJ2-2; v_call: TRBV2; cdr3_aa: CASSEQGKGALFF; cdr3_nt: TGTGCCAGCAGTGAACAGGGGAAAGGGGCGCTGTTTTTT
clone_size: -; d_call: -; j_call: TRBJ2-7; v_call: TRBV28; cdr3_aa: CASSSKGVPNYEQYF; cdr3_nt: TGTGCCAGCAGTTCGAAGGGGGTCCCGAACTACGAGCAGTACTTC
clone_size: -; d_call: -; j_call: TRBJ2-1; v_call: TRBV7-9; cdr3_aa: CASSLKGVSYNEQFF; cdr3_nt: TGTGCCAGCAGCTTGAAGGGGGTCTCCTACAATGAGCAGTTCTTC
clone_size: -; d_call: -; j_call: TRBJ1-3; v_call: TRBV9; cdr3_aa: CASSPRAGISGNTIYF; cdr3_nt: TGTGCCAGCAGCCCCCGAGCGGGGATCTCTGGAAACACCATATATTTT
clone_size: -; d_call: -; j_call: TRBJ2-3; v_call: TRBV9; cdr3_aa: CASSVGQTDTQYF; cdr3_nt: TGTGCCAGCAGCGTAGGACAGACAGATACGCAGTATTTT
clone_size: once; d_call: TRBD1; j_call: TRBJ1-1; v_call: TRBV6-6; cdr3_aa: CASSYSMQGANTEAFF; cdr3_nt: TGTGCCAGCAGTTACTCGATGCAGGGGGCGAACACTGAAGCTTTCTTT
clone_size: once; d_call: TRBD1; j_call: TRBJ2-3; v_call: TRBV19; cdr3_aa: CASTRDRITDTQYF; cdr3_nt: TGTGCCAGTACCAGGGACAGGATCACAGATACGCAGTATTTT
clone_size: -; d_call: TRBD2; j_call: TRBJ2-4; v_call: TRBV6-6; cdr3_aa: CASSPSGGAKNIQYF; cdr3_nt: TGTGCCAGCAGCCCTAGCGGGGGAGCCAAAAACATTCAGTACTTC
clone_size: few; d_call: TRBD2; j_call: TRBJ2-7; v_call: TRBV27; cdr3_aa: CASSLASGRYEQYF; cdr3_nt: TGTGCCAGCAGTTTAGCTAGCGGGAGGTACGAGCAGTACTTC
clone_size: few; d_call: -; j_call: TRBJ2-3; v_call: TRBV6-1; cdr3_aa: CASSEFPLSTAPDTQYF; cdr3_nt: TGTGCCAGCAGTGAATTCCCCCTTAGCACGGCCCCAGATACGCAGTATTTT
clone_size: few; d_call: TRBD2; j_call: TRBJ2-5; v_call: TRBV9; cdr3_aa: CASSVSGGTSRETQYF; cdr3_nt: TGTGCCAGCAGCGTTTCAGGTGGGACTAGCCGGGAGACCCAGTACTTC
clone_size: few; d_call: -; j_call: TRBJ2-2; v_call: TRBV6-5; cdr3_aa: CASSIGAHTGELFF; cdr3_nt: TGTGCCAGCAGTATTGGGGCCCACACCGGGGAGCTGTTTTTT
clone_size: -; d_call: -; j_call: TRBJ2-3; v_call: TRBV6-6; cdr3_aa: CASSPQVGATDTQYF; cdr3_nt: TGTGCCAGCAGTCCACAGGTGGGGGCCACAGATACGCAGTATTTT
clone_size: -; d_call: TRBD2; j_call: TRBJ2-5; v_call: TRBV30; cdr3_aa: CACGLAAETQYF; cdr3_nt: TGTGCCTGCGGACTAGCTGCGGAGACCCAGTACTTC
clone_size: -; d_call: TRBD1; j_call: TRBJ1-1; v_call: TRBV7-2; cdr3_aa: CASSLAGQGVPEAFF; cdr3_nt: TGTGCCAGCAGCTTAGCGGGGCAGGGGGTCCCTGAAGCTTTCTTT
clone_size: -; d_call: -; j_call: TRBJ1-1; v_call: TRBV28; cdr3_aa: CASSLQVGTEAFF; cdr3_nt: TGTGCCAGCAGTTTACAGGTTGGCACTGAAGCTTTCTTT
clone_size: -; d_call: TRBD2; j_call: TRBJ2-3; v_call: TRBV5-6; cdr3_aa: CASSPLAVF; cdr3_nt: TGTGCCAGCAGCCCACTAGCGGTATTT
clone_size: -; d_call: -; j_call: TRBJ2-5; v_call: TRBV5-6; cdr3_aa: CASSSYSRARVETQYF; cdr3_nt: TGTGCCAGCAGCTCCTATTCGAGGGCACGAGTGGAGACCCAGTACTTC